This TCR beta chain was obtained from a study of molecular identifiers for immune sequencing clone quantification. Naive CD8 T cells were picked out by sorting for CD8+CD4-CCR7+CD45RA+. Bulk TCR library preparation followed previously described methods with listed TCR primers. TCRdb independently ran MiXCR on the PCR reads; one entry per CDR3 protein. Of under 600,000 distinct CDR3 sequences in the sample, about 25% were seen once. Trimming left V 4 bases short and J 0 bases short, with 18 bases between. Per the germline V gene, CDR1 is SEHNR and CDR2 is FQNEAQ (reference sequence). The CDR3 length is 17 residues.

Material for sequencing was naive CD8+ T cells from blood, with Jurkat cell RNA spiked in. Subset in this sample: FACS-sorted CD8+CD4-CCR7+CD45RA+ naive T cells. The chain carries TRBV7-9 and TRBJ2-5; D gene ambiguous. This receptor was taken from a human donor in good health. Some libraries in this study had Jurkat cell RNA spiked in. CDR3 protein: CASSSPNMGPDQETQYF. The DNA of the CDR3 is TGTGCCAGCAGCTCCCCCAATATGGGCCCCGACCAAGAGACCCAGTACTTC.